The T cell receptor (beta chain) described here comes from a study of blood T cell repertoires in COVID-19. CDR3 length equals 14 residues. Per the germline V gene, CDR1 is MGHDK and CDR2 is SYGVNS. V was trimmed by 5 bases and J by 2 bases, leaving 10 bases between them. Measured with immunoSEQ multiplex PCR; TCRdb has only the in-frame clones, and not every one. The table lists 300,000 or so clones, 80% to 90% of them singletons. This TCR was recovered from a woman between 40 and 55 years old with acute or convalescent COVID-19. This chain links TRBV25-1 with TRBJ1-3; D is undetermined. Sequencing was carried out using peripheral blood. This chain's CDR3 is CASSRTGTGNTIYF. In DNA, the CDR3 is TGTGCCAGCAGTCGGACTGGAACTGGAAACACCATATATTTT.